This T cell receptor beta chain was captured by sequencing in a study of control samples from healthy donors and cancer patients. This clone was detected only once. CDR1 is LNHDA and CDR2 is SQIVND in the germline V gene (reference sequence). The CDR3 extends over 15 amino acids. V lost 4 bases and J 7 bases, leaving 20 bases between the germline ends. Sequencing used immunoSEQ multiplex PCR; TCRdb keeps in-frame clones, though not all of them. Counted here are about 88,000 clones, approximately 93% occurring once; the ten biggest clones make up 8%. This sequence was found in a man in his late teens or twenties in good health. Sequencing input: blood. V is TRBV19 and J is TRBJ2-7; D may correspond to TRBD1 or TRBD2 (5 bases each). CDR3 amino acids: CASSNGPYRGEEQYF. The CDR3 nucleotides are TGTGCCAGTAGTAACGGCCCTTACCGAGGGGAGGAGCAGTACTTC.